This TCR beta chain was identified during a study of Ad26.COV2.S vaccination and SARS-CoV-2 variants. CDR1 and CDR2 from the germline V gene are KGHSH and LQKENI. V gave up 1 base and J gave up 5 bases; unmatched junction bases: 4. The CDR3 extends over 15 amino acids. Treatment reported: around 19 received Ad26.COV2.S at low or high dose, single or two shots; roughly five received placebo; per-sample allocation not given. Samples came from day 63 after the first vaccine or placebo injection. The individual, an adult aged 18-55 years, was a donor in Boston. Measured with immunoSEQ multiplex PCR; TCRdb has only the in-frame clones, and not every one. The data hold hundreds of thousands of clones, with approximately 92% observed a single time.

The sample here was peripheral blood, taken in a trial of Ad26.COV2.S vaccine versus placebo. V usage is TRBV18 and J usage is TRBJ2-5; TRBD2 matches 10 bases. The clonotype originates from a person between 18 and 60 years old who received the Ad26.COV2.S COVID-19 vaccine or a placebo. The CDR3 DNA sequence: TGTGCCAGCTCACCACAGCGGGAGGGCCCGGAGACCCAGTACTTC. As protein: CASSPQREGPETQYF.